This T cell receptor beta chain emerged from a study of T-cell reconstitution after alpha-beta-depleted transplantation in children. This clonotype was seen many times. The CDR3 loop spans 12 amino acids. Trimming pared 6 bases from V and 4 bases from J, leaving 12 bases between. Germline CDR1 is DFQATT and CDR2 is SNEGSKA (reference sequence). Molecular barcoding with unique molecular identifiers was used for the TCRbeta library. TCRdb independently ran MiXCR on the PCR reads; one entry per CDR3 protein. The sample includes roughly 100,000 distinct CDR3 sequences, roughly 8% of them seen just once. This specimen was PBMCs from the stem cell graft donor, taken from the stem cell graft. The gene calls are TRBV20-1 and TRBJ2-5; D gene unclear. The sequence was collected from a human donor who donated a stem cell graft to a child with congenital amegakaryocytic thrombocytopenia. The CDR3: CSAWTPGETQYF. The CDR3 nucleotides read TGCAGTGCATGGACGCCCGGAGAGACCCAGTACTTC.